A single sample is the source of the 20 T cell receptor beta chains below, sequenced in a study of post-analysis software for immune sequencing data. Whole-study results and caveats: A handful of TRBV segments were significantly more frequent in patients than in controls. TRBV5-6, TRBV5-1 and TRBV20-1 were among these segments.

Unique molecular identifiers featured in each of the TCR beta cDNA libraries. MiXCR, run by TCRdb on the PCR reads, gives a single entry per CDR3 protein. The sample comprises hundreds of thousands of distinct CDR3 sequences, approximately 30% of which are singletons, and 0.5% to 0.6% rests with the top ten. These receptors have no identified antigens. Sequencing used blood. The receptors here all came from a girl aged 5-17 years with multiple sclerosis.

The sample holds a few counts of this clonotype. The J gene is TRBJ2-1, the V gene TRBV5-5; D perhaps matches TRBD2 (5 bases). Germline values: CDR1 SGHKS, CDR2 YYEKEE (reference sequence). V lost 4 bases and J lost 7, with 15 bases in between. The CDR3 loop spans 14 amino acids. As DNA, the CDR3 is TGTGCCAGCAGCCTCTGGACGGGAATGAATGAGCAGTTCTTC. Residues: CASSLWTGMNEQFF.

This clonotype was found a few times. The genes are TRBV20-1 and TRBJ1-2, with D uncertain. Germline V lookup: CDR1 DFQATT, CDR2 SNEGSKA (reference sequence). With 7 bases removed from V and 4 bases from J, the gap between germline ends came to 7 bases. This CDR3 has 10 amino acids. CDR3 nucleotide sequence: TGCAGTGGCGGACTCTATGGCTACACCTTC. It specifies CSGGLYGYTF.

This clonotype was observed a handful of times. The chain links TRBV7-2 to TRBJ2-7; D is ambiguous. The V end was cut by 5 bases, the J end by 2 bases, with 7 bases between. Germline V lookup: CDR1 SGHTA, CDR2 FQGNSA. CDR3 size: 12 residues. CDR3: CASSPEPYEQYF. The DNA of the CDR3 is TGTGCCAGCAGCCCGGAACCCTACGAGCAGTACTTC.

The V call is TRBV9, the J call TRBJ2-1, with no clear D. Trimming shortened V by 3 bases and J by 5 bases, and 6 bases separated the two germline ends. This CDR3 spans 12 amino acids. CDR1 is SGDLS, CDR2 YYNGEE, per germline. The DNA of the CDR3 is TGTGCCAGCAGCGATGCGGACAATGAGCAGTTCTTC. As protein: CASSDADNEQFF.

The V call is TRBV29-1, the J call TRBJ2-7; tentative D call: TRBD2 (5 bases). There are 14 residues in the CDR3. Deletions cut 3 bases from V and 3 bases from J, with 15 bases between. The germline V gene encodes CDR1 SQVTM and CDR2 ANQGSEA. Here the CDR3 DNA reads TGCAGCGTTGATCATTCCGGGAATGGCTACGAGCAGTACTTC. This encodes CSVDHSGNGYEQYF.

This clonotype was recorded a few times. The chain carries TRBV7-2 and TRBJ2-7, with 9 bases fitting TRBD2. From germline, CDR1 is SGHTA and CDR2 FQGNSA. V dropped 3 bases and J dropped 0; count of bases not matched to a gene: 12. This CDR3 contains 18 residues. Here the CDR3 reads CASSFAPGGTSRSYEQYF. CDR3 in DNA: TGTGCCAGCAGCTTTGCTCCGGGGGGGACTAGCCGCTCCTACGAGCAGTACTTC.

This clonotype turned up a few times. CDR3 region: CASSGQGAYREKLFF. In nucleotides, the CDR3 is TGTGCCAGCAGCGGTCAGGGGGCTTACCGAGAAAAACTGTTTTTT. The chain carries TRBV7-9 and TRBJ1-4; 8 bases map to TRBD1. The CDR3 is 15 amino acids. The trim removed 5 bases at V and 8 bases at J, leaving 10 bases unmatched. Germline V gene sequence: CDR1 SEHNR, CDR2 FQNEAQ (reference sequence). Filled out from reference TRBV7-9 and TRBJ1-4, the complete variable domain reads DTGVSQNPRHKITKRGQNVTFRCDPISEHNRLYWYRQTLGQGPEFLTYFQNEAQLEKSRLLSDRFSAERPKGSFSTLEIQRTEQGDSAMYLCASSGQGAYREKLFFGSGTQLSVL.

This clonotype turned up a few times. The CDR3 loop reads CASNVAGSQETQYF. The DNA for the CDR3 is TGTGCCAGCAACGTAGCCGGGTCGCAAGAGACCCAGTACTTC. The rearrangement joins TRBV27 to TRBJ2-5; D is undetermined. Germline CDR1 is MNHEY and CDR2 is SMNVEV (reference sequence). V was shortened by 7 bases and J by 2 bases, with 14 bases between the two germline ends. This CDR3 contains 14 residues.

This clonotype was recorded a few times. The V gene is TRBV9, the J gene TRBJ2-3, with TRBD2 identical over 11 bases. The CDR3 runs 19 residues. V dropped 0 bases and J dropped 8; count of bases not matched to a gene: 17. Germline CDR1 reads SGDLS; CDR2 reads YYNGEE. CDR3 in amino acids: CASSVGPRRLAGQGGTQYF. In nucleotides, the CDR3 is TGTGCCAGCAGCGTAGGACCTCGAAGACTAGCGGGACAAGGGGGTACGCAGTATTTT.

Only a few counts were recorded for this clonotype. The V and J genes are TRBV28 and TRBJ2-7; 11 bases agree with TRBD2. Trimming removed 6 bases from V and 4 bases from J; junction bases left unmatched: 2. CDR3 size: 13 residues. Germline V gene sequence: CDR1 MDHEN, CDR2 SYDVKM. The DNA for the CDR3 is TGTGCCAGCAGACTAGCGGGAGTATACGAGCAGTACTTC. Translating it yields CASRLAGVYEQYF.

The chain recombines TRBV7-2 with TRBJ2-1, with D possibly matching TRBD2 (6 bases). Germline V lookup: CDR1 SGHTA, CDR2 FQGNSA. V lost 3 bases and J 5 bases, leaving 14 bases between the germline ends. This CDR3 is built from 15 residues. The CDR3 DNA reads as TGTGCCAGCAGCTTCGATGGCCGGGGGAACAATGAGCAGTTCTTC. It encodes CASSFDGRGNNEQFF.

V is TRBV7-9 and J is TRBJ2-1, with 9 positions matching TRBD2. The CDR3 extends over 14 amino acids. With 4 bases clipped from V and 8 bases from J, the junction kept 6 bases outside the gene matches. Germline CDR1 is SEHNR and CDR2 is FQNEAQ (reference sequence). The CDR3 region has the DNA TGTGCCAGCAGCTCCGGGACTAGCTTCGATGAGCAGTTCTTC. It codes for CASSSGTSFDEQFF.

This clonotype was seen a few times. CDR3 sequence (DNA): TGCAGCGGGCAGGGCCGTGAGCAGTTCTTC. Encoded protein: CSGQGREQFF. The V gene is TRBV29-1, the J gene TRBJ2-1; a possible D gene is TRBD1 (5 bases). With 7 bases removed from V and 9 bases from J, the gap between germline ends came to 10 bases. The length of the CDR3 is 10 residues. Germline V gives CDR1 SQVTM, CDR2 ANQGSEA.

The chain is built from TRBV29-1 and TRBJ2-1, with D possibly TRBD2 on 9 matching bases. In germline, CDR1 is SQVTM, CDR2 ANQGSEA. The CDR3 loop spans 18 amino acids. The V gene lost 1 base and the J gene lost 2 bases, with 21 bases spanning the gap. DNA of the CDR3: TGCAGCGTTGAAGGACAGGGGACTAGCAGAGTCGCCTACAATGAGCAGTTCTTC. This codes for CSVEGQGTSRVAYNEQFF.

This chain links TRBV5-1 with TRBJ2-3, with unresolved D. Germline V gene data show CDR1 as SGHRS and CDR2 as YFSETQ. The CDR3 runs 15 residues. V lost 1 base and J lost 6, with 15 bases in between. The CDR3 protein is CASSLTLATADTQYF. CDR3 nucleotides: TGCGCCAGCAGCTTGACGTTAGCCACCGCTGATACGCAGTATTTT.

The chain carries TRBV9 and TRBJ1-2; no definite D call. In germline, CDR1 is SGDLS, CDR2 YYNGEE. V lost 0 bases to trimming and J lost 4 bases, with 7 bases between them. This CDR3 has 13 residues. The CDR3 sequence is CASSVGQIYGYTF. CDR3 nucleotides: TGTGCCAGCAGCGTAGGCCAGATCTATGGCTACACCTTC.

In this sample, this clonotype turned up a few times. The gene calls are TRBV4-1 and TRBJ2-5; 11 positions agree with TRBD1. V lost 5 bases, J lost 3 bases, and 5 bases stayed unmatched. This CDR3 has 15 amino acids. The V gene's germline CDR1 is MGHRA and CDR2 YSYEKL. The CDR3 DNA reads TGCGCCAGCAGCACGAGGGACAGGGGGAAAGAGACCCAGTACTTC. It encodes CASSTRDRGKETQYF.

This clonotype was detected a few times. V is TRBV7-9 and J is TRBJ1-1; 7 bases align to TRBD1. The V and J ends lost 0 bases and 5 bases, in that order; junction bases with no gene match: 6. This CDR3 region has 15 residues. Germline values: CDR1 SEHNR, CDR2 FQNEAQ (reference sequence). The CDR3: CASSLAAGGWTEAFF. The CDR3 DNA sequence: TGTGCCAGCAGCTTAGCGGCAGGGGGGTGGACTGAAGCTTTCTTT. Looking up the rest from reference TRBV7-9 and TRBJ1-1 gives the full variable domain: DTGVSQNPRHKITKRGQNVTFRCDPISEHNRLYWYRQTLGQGPEFLTYFQNEAQLEKSRLLSDRFSAERPKGSFSTLEIQRTEQGDSAMYLCASSLAAGGWTEAFFGQGTRLTVV.

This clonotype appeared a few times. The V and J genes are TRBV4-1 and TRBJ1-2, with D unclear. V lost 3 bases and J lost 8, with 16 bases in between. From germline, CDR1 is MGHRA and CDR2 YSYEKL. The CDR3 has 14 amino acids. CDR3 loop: CASSQGPISRGYTF. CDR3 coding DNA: TGCGCCAGCAGCCAGGGCCCCATTAGTAGGGGCTACACCTTC.

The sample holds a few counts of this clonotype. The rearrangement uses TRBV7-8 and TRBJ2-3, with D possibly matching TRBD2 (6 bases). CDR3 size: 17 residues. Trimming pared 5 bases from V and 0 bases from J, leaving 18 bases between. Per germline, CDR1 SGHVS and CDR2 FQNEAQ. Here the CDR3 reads CASSIRPEGTSTDTQYF. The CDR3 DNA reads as TGTGCCAGCAGCATACGCCCGGAGGGGACTAGCACAGATACGCAGTATTTT.